This T cell receptor beta chain was observed in a study of post-analysis software for immune sequencing data. Points from the study as a whole: About five TRBV segments occurring more often in patients than controls included TRBV5-6, TRBV5-1 and TRBV20-1.

Every TCR beta cDNA library bore unique molecular identifiers. MiXCR was run by TCRdb on the PCR reads, yielding one entry per CDR3 protein. The sample lists some 800,000 distinct CDR3 sequences, 35% to 55% occurring once. This clonotype was counted a few times. Its antigen is still unknown. The CDR3 length is 11 residues. CDR1 is KGHDR and CDR2 is SFDVKD in the germline V gene. Trimming removed 3 bases at V and 4 bases at J, with 2 bases between. The genes are TRBV24-1 and TRBJ2-5; D unclear. The sample taken for sequencing was blood. This receptor was identified in a girl aged 5-17 years with multiple sclerosis. The CDR3 spells CATSDRETQYF. The DNA of the CDR3 is TGTGCCACCAGTGATCGAGAGACCCAGTACTTC.